Listed below are T cell receptor beta chains from one sample, sequenced in a study of control samples from healthy donors and cancer patients. The method was immunoSEQ multiplex PCR; TCRdb's version includes in-frame clones alone and lacks a portion of them. The sample holds 70,000 or so clones; approximately 87% are singletons and the top ten take 28%. Sequencing was carried out using blood. These receptors all stem from a man aged 45-65 years in good health. Each CDR3 is given with its conserved first and last residue. A D gene is named only where the DNA matches it firmly. Clone size, where shown, is once, few, many, or a class for clones that have expanded.

j_gene	v_gene	d_gene	abundance	CDR3nt	CDR3aa
TRBJ1-2	TRBV12-1	-	-	TGTGCCAGCAGCTTTGACAGGGATCGTCAATATGGCTACACCTTC	CASSFDRDRQYGYTF
TRBJ1-2	TRBV19	TRBD1	few	TGTGCCAGTAGTATGGACAGGGTGGATGGCTACACCTTC	CASSMDRVDGYTF
TRBJ1-1	TRBV12-3/TRBV12-4	TRBD1	-	TGTGCCAGCAGTTTAAGGACAGGTGAAGCTTTCTTT	CASSLRTGEAFF
TRBJ1-1	TRBV3-1/TRBV3-2	-	-	TGTGCCAGCAGTCCACCGGGAAACACTGAAGCTTTCTTT	CASSPPGNTEAFF
TRBJ1-2	TRBV6-2/TRBV6-3	-	-	TGTGCCAGCAGCCATCTGACCCAGAAGAACTATGGCTACACCTTC	CASSHLTQKNYGYTF
TRBJ2-7	TRBV29-1	-	-	TGCAGCGTTGAAGACAGGGGCAACTCCTACGAGCAGTACTTC	CSVEDRGNSYEQYF
TRBJ1-1	TRBV9	-	-	TGTGCCAGCAGCGCCCTTGGGCAGGGCGGAATGAACACTGAAGCTTTCTTT	CASSALGQGGMNTEAFF
TRBJ2-5	TRBV6-5	-	-	TGTGCATCGAGGGAAATGTACCAAGAGACCCAGTACTTC	CASREMYQETQYF
TRBJ2-3	TRBV6-5	-	few	TGTGCCAGCGCCTACGGGGGCCCAGATGGTACGCAGTATTTT	CASAYGGPDGTQYF
TRBJ2-3	TRBV5-1	TRBD2	-	TGCGCCACCACGAGTCGGCGGGGGGCCTTAGATACGCAGTATTTT	CATTSRRGALDTQYF
TRBJ1-6	TRBV3-1/TRBV3-2	-	-	TGTGCCAGCAGCCAAGAGGGACGGAGCAGCTCCTATAATTCACCCCTCCACTTT	CASSQEGRSSSYNSPLHF
TRBJ1-2	TRBV24-1	-	-	TGTGCCACCAGCGGACAGCAGGATAACTATGGCTACACCTTC	CATSGQQDNYGYTF
TRBJ2-1	TRBV5-6	-	-	TGTGCCAGCAGCCCTTATGAAGCGGCCTCCTACAATGAGCAGTTCTTC	CASSPYEAASYNEQFF
TRBJ2-5	TRBV7-2	-	-	TGTGCCAGCAGCCTTGGGGTAGCGGCCCAGGCCCAGTACTTC	CASSLGVAAQAQYF
TRBJ1-2	TRBV11-2	-	-	TGTGCCAGCAGCTCGGACCCCAGAGGCTATGGCTACACCTTC	CASSSDPRGYGYTF
TRBJ1-4	TRBV6-1	TRBD1	-	TGTGCCAGCAGTGACGGGGACAGGGGAGGGGTTGAAAAACTGTTTTTT	CASSDGDRGGVEKLFF
TRBJ1-1	TRBV10-2	-	-	TGCGCCAGCAGTAAGACAGGTCTCACTGAAGCTTTCTTT	CASSKTGLTEAFF
TRBJ1-6	TRBV10-3	-	once	TGTGCCATCAGTGTGGGGACGAAGAATAATTCACCCCTCCACTTT	CAISVGTKNNSPLHF
TRBJ1-4	TRBV7-6	TRBD1	once	TGTGCCAGCAGCGAGTACAGGGGCGTGAGAGAAAAACTGTTTTTT	CASSEYRGVREKLFF
TRBJ2-1	TRBV9	-	-	TGTGCCAGCAACCAACCCCCCTATGAGCAGTTCTTC	CASNQPPYEQFF
TRBJ1-3	TRBV20-1	-	-	TGCAGTGCTAGGGGGGTTGACACCATATATTTT	CSARGVDTIYF
TRBJ2-2	TRBV30	-	-	TGTGCCTGGAGCTTATCAACCACAGGGACCGGGGAGCTGTTTTTT	CAWSLSTTGTGELFF
TRBJ2-1	TRBV5-1	TRBD2	-	TGCGCCAGCAGCTTGTTGGGACTAGCGGGCCTCCTAAGCTCCTACAATGAGCAGTTCTTC	CASSLLGLAGLLSSYNEQFF
TRBJ1-1	TRBV7-3	TRBD1	-	TGTGCCAGCAGCCCGGGGACAGGGGAGAACACTGAAGCTTTCTTT	CASSPGTGENTEAFF
TRBJ1-3	TRBV9	-	few	TGTGCCAGCAGTTCCTCCTCTCGGGGCCAAATTAGAAACACCATATATTTT	CASSSSSRGQIRNTIYF
TRBJ2-7	TRBV11-3	-	-	TGTGCCAGCAGGGAAGGGGATCTTAAGGACGAGCAGTACTTC	CASREGDLKDEQYF
TRBJ1-5	TRBV10-3	-	once	TGTGCCATCAGGGCCACAACGAGGGGCAGCAATCAGCCCCAGCATTTT	CAIRATTRGSNQPQHF
TRBJ2-2	TRBV29-1	-	-	TGCAGCGTTGGTTCCCCAAAGGGCGCGAACACCGGGGAGCTGTTTTTT	CSVGSPKGANTGELFF
TRBJ2-1	TRBV7-3	-	once	TGTGCCAGCAGCTTAGACTCGGCGGTGAACAATGAGCAGTTCTTC	CASSLDSAVNNEQFF
TRBJ2-1	TRBV9	-	-	TGTGCCAGCAGCCCAGAGGTTGTCTACAATGAGCAGTTCTTC	CASSPEVVYNEQFF
TRBJ1-6	TRBV19	-	many	TGTGCCTCCGGAGAGTCCTATAATTCACCCCTCCACTTT	CASGESYNSPLHF
TRBJ2-3	TRBV6-4	-	few	TGTGCCAGCAGTGACTCCGGGAACGGCGCAGATACGCAGTATTTT	CASSDSGNGADTQYF
TRBJ2-2	TRBV11-3	-	-	TGTGCCAGCAGCTTTGACGGCCTGATGAACACCGGGGAGCTGTTTTTT	CASSFDGLMNTGELFF
TRBJ1-6	TRBV7-3	TRBD1	-	TGTGCCAGCAGCGCGCGGGACAGGGGAGCTAATAATTCACCCCTCCACTTT	CASSARDRGANNSPLHF
TRBJ2-7	TRBV11-2	-	-	TGTGCCAGCAGCCGATGGGCGGGTGATATTCTTACCTACGAGCAGTACTTC	CASSRWAGDILTYEQYF
TRBJ1-2	TRBV12-5	-	-	TGTGCTAGTGGTTCGCCCGTGGAGGGTACCTATGGCTACACCTTC	CASGSPVEGTYGYTF
TRBJ2-3	TRBV25-1	-	once	TGTGCCAGCAGTCCCCAGCATCTCACAGATACGCAGTATTTT	CASSPQHLTDTQYF
TRBJ2-5	TRBV7-9	-	-	TGTGCCAGCAGCTTAGACACTGAGACCCAGTACTTC	CASSLDTETQYF
TRBJ2-7	TRBV27	-	-	TGTGCCAGCTCCCTCTCCGGGACTCCCTACGAGCAGTACTTC	CASSLSGTPYEQYF
TRBJ2-1	TRBV12-3/TRBV12-4	-	once	TGTGCCAGCGGGACTTTCTACGAGCAGTTCTTC	CASGTFYEQFF
TRBJ2-1	TRBV14	TRBD1	-	TGTGCCAGCAGCCCGACAGGGTACGGGTTCAATGAGCAGTTCTTC	CASSPTGYGFNEQFF
TRBJ1-2	TRBV5-1	TRBD1	-	TGCGCCAGCAGCTCGGATGGGACAGGGCGTGGTGGCTACACCTTC	CASSSDGTGRGGYTF
TRBJ2-3	TRBV10-3	-	few	TGTGCCATCACCGGGAGTGAGACAGATACGCAGTATTTT	CAITGSETDTQYF
TRBJ2-7	TRBV11-3	-	-	TGTGCCAGCAGCTTTAACGGGATCCGGGCCTACGAGCAGTACTTC	CASSFNGIRAYEQYF
TRBJ2-3	TRBV29-1	-	once	TGCAGCGGGAGAAACGCAGATACGCAGTATTTT	CSGRNADTQYF
TRBJ1-3	TRBV9	-	-	TGTGCCAGCAGCGTAGGATCCCTAGGTGGAAACACCATATATTTT	CASSVGSLGGNTIYF
TRBJ2-3	TRBV27	TRBD2	-	TGTGCCAGCAGTTTATACGGACTAGGAACGCAGTATTTT	CASSLYGLGTQYF
TRBJ1-6	TRBV7-3	-	-	TGTGCCAGCAGGAGAGGACAGCCGAATTCATCCCTCCACTTT	CASRRGQPNSSLHF
TRBJ2-1	TRBV19	-	-	TGTGCCAGTAGCATAACAGACACCTTGCCCAATGAGCAGTTCTTC	CASSITDTLPNEQFF
TRBJ2-3	TRBV4-3	-	-	TGCGCCAGCAGCCAAGAAAGGTCGGCAGATACGCAGTATTTT	CASSQERSADTQYF
TRBJ2-7	TRBV2	-	-	TGTGCCAGCAGGCGGGCTCTAAGGCCCGAGCAGTACTTC	CASRRALRPEQYF
TRBJ1-1	TRBV4-2	TRBD1	-	TGTGCCAGCAGCCAGGCTGGGACAGGCCTCAACACTGAAGCTTTCTTT	CASSQAGTGLNTEAFF
TRBJ2-3	TRBV19	-	-	TGTGCCAGTAGCCCACGGGGGGCTTTCACAGATACGCAGTATTTT	CASSPRGAFTDTQYF
TRBJ2-1	TRBV28	TRBD2	-	TGTGCCAGCAGTTCCTGGACTAGCGGGAGTCCCCTTCGCTCCTACAATGAGCAGTTCTTC	CASSSWTSGSPLRSYNEQFF
TRBJ1-3	TRBV5-1	-	-	TGCGCCAGCAGGGAACAGATTCTCTCTGGAAACACCATATATTTT	CASREQILSGNTIYF
TRBJ1-2	TRBV24-1	TRBD1	-	TGTGCCACCAGTGACCGGGGACAGGGACTTTTCGGCTACACCTTC	CATSDRGQGLFGYTF
TRBJ2-3	TRBV19	TRBD2	-	TGTGCCAGTAGTACGTACGGGGGGGACACAGATACGCAGTATTTT	CASSTYGGDTDTQYF
TRBJ2-5	TRBV5-5	TRBD1	once	TGTGCCAGCAGTTCCCGGACAGGGACGGAGACCCAGTACTTC	CASSSRTGTETQYF
TRBJ2-3	TRBV11-3	-	-	TGTGCCAGCAGCTCCTCCCCCCCAGATACGCAGTATTTT	CASSSSPPDTQYF
TRBJ1-4	TRBV28	TRBD1	-	TGTGCCAGCAGCGTCAACAGGGGGGATGAAAAACTGTTTTTT	CASSVNRGDEKLFF